This T cell receptor beta chain was obtained from a study of blood T cell repertoires in COVID-19. The overall study: Whether acute or convalescent, the COVID-19 samples came from the United States, Italy and Spain.

In the original analysis: Cell counts per sample came from amplifying reference gene primers. The data were produced by immunoSEQ multiplex PCR, yet TCRdb's version contains in-frame clones alone and is incomplete. V, J and clone size were drawn from that table, and D and trimming were deduced from the DNA. The profile shows 65,000 to 85,000 clones, around 76% of them singletons. Germline V gene lookup returns CDR1 SEHNR and CDR2 FQNEAQ (reference sequence). V lost 1 base, J lost 6 bases, and 4 bases lay in between. There are 12 residues in the CDR3. The table lists this clone with many counts. Other DNA sequences in this specimen translate into the identical CDR3.

The genes are TRBV7-9 and TRBJ1-5; D is unresolved. The specimen was peripheral blood. This sequence was found in a human donor in a cohort sampled during active COVID-19. The CDR3 DNA sequence: TGTGCCAGCAGCTTAGGGAGTCAGCCCCAGCATTTT. Translation gives CASSLGSQPQHF.